Listed below are T cell receptor beta chains from one sample, sequenced in a study of T-cell reconstitution after alpha-beta-depleted transplantation in children. TCRdb itself ran the PCR reads through MiXCR, one entry per CDR3 protein. The repertoire includes approximately 350,000 distinct CDR3 sequences, about 9.3% of them detected once, and roughly 2.5% sits in the top ten. The source was PBMCs from the stem cell graft donor, collected from the stem cell graft. The receptors stem from a human donor who donated a stem cell graft to a child with acute lymphoblastic leukemia. CDR3s include the opening cysteine and the closing phenylalanine or tryptophan. Each record gives: J gene, clone size, V gene, CDR3 protein. Not all rows give a size; the values are once, few, many and, for expanded clones, a class.

TRBJ2-3	many	TRBV28	CASSPSPAQDTQYF
TRBJ2-1	few	TRBV15	CATSSHEGLAGAGQFF
TRBJ2-7	.	TRBV27	CASSLSGGGSFYEQYF
TRBJ1-1	.	TRBV5-5	CASSYEQGRTEAFF
TRBJ1-2	few	TRBV10-3	CAIRSDSKGLPGGYTF
TRBJ2-2	many	TRBV4-3	CASSRRTSGTGELFF
TRBJ2-1	.	TRBV12-3/TRBV12-4	CASSLGPDRGKDEQFF
TRBJ2-7	many	TRBV3-1	CASSQIDRIYEQYF
TRBJ1-4	.	TRBV3-1	CASSPQSYGNEKLFF
TRBJ2-1	few	TRBV7-9	CASSLVAFTYNEQFF